These 24 T cell receptor beta chains share one sample of origin, sequenced in a study of blood T cell repertoires in COVID-19 (dated by TCRdb to between 2020 and 2021). Library creation used the immunoSEQ multiplex PCR assay. The clones in this table, taken by TCRdb from immuneACCESS, are in-frame only. Not every clone is retained; where verified, under half of the shortfall comes from an unresolved V gene, and the cause of the rest is unknown. The sample table shows around 180,000 clones, and approximately 86% are seen once. The top ten constitute 6.9% of the sample. The sequenced sample was peripheral blood. The receptors were gathered from a man older than 75 with COVID-19, enrolled during active disease.

The rearrangement joins TRBV6-1 to TRBJ1-2; D is ambiguous. V gave up 2 bases and J gave up 0 bases, with 13 bases separating them. The germline gives CDR1 MNHNS, CDR2 SASEGT. This CDR3 is 16 amino acids long. The CDR3 region is CASSEKPFPANYGYTF. CDR3 DNA: TGTGCCAGCAGTGAAAAACCCTTTCCAGCTAACTATGGCTACACCTTC.

This chain connects TRBV5-4 to TRBJ2-1; TRBD2 matches at 10 bases. The germline V gene has CDR1 SGHNT and CDR2 YYREEE (reference sequence). With 1 base clipped from V and 4 bases from J, the junction kept 2 bases outside the gene matches. This CDR3 is built from 15 residues. The CDR3 loop reads CASSLYSGGYNEQFF. Written as DNA, the CDR3 is TGTGCCAGCAGCTTGTATAGCGGGGGGTACAATGAGCAGTTCTTC.

This sequence joins TRBV5-1 and TRBJ2-7; a weak D match, TRBD1 (6 bases). The CDR3 loop spans 15 amino acids. Germline values: CDR1 SGHRS, CDR2 YFSETQ. The ends were cut back, 0 bases at V and 4 bases at J, with 14 bases in the middle. In DNA form, the CDR3 reads TGCGCCAGCAGCTTGGCTCCCGGGACACCGTACGAGCAGTACTTC. Protein: CASSLAPGTPYEQYF.

The chain joins TRBV6-5 to TRBJ1-2, with 7 bases that match TRBD1. V was clipped by 0 bases and J by 7 bases; unmatched bases: 5. The CDR3 totals 14 residues. CDR1 is MNHEY, CDR2 SVGAGI, per germline. The CDR3 region is CASSYSRQGGGYTF. The CDR3 nucleotides read TGTGCCAGCAGTTACTCGAGACAGGGCGGTGGCTACACCTTC.

The J gene is TRBJ1-4, the V gene TRBV4-1; 8 bases are a match to TRBD1. V lost 2 bases to trimming and J lost 3 bases; unmatched junction nucleotides: 8. Germline V gene sequence: CDR1 MGHRA, CDR2 YSYEKL. The CDR3 is made up of 17 amino acids. CDR3 DNA sequence: TGCGCCAGCAGCCAACCGGACAGGGCCCCTTCTAATGAAAAACTGTTTTTT. Translation gives CASSQPDRAPSNEKLFF.

V and J are TRBV5-5 and TRBJ2-5; D is possibly TRBD2 (6 bases). Deletions cut 3 bases from V and 4 bases from J, with 10 bases between. CDR1 is SGHKS and CDR2 is YYEKEE in the germline V gene (reference sequence). The CDR3 is 13 amino acids. The CDR3 region is CASSSFGGETQYF. The CDR3 DNA sequence: TGTGCCAGCAGCTCCTTCGGGGGAGAGACCCAGTACTTC. Full variable domain (missing parts from reference TRBV5-5 and TRBJ2-5): DAGVTQSPTHLIKTRGQQVTLRCSPISGHKSVSWYQQVLGQGPQFIFQYYEKEERGRGNFPDRFSARQFPNYSSELNVNALLLGDSALYLCASSSFGGETQYFGPGTRLLVL.

Here the CDR3 reads CASSLSPSPFEQYF. In DNA, the CDR3 is TGTGCCAGCAGCCTCTCCCCGTCCCCCTTCGAGCAGTACTTC. This rearrangement joins TRBV9 to TRBJ2-7; D unresolved. V lost 4 bases and J 6 bases, leaving 17 bases between the germline ends. Germline V gives CDR1 SGDLS, CDR2 YYNGEE. The CDR3 is 14 amino acids.

V is TRBV6-6 and J is TRBJ1-5; D may be TRBD1 (5 bases). CDR1 and CDR2 (germline): MNHNY, SVGAGI (reference sequence). The CDR3 extends over 14 amino acids. Trimming stripped 7 bases from V and 0 bases from J, with 10 bases between. The CDR3 nucleotides are TGTGCCAGCACCGGGGGAAATAGCAATCAGCCCCAGCATTTT. Translating it yields CASTGGNSNQPQHF.

This clone was counted once. The V call is TRBV20-1, the J call TRBJ1-1, with D uncertain. V was pared by 3 bases and J by 11 bases, with 10 bases between. The CDR3 is 10 residues long. Germline CDR1 and CDR2: DFQATT and SNEGSKA (reference sequence). The CDR3: CSARRSTAFF. CDR3 DNA: TGCAGTGCTAGGAGAAGTACGGCTTTCTTT.

This sequence joins TRBV7-9 and TRBJ2-5, with TRBD2 matching over 7 bases. The CDR3 has 14 amino acids. Germline V gene sequence: CDR1 SEHNR, CDR2 FQNEAQ (reference sequence). V shed 2 bases and J 5 bases; nucleotides not matched to a gene: 5. CDR3 DNA: TGTGCCAGCAGCTTATCGGGAGGTCAGGAGACCCAGTACTTC. Protein: CASSLSGGQETQYF.

The chain couples TRBV2 to TRBJ1-3; 7 positions match TRBD1. The V segment lost 8 bases and the J segment 2 bases; nucleotides outside the gene matches: 6. Looked up from germline, CDR1 is SNHLY and CDR2 is FYNNEI. The CDR3 length is 14 residues. The CDR3 sequence: CASQGELAGNTIYF. For the CDR3, the DNA is TGTGCCAGCCAGGGGGAGCTGGCTGGAAACACCATATATTTT.

The rearrangement uses TRBV6-5 and TRBJ2-1, with 7 bases matching TRBD1. This CDR3 has 13 residues. V was clipped by 8 bases and J by 7 bases; unmatched bases: 8. Germline V gene sequence: CDR1 MNHEY, CDR2 SVGAGI. The CDR3 is CASGRGRGNEQFF. CDR3 DNA sequence: TGTGCCAGCGGCCGCGGCAGGGGGAATGAGCAGTTCTTC.

J is TRBJ2-7 and V is TRBV27, with D possibly TRBD1 on 5 matching bases. In germline, CDR1 is MNHEY, CDR2 SMNVEV (reference sequence). Trimming pared 5 bases from V and 2 bases from J, leaving 13 bases between. This CDR3 comprises 14 residues. CDR3 nucleotide sequence: TGTGCCAGCAGTCCAGGACAAGTGACCTACGAGCAGTACTTC. Its translation is CASSPGQVTYEQYF.

The chain employs TRBV10-3 and TRBJ2-7; 9 positions match TRBD1. Losses at the gene ends were 6 bases for V and 2 bases for J; bases not matched to a gene: 5. This CDR3 contains 14 residues. Germline V lookup: CDR1 ENHRY, CDR2 SYGVKD. The CDR3 DNA follows: TGTGCCATCAGATCGGACAGGGGAACCTACGAGCAGTACTTC. This sequence encodes CAIRSDRGTYEQYF.

In its sample, this clone was seen once. The V gene is TRBV14, the J gene TRBJ1-1; D perhaps matches TRBD1 (6 bases). This CDR3 region has 14 residues. Germline lookup yields CDR1 SGHDN and CDR2 FVKESK. V was trimmed by 4 bases and J by 3 bases, leaving 12 bases between them. The CDR3, as DNA: TGTGCCAGCAGCCTGGGACCAGGGGACACTGAAGCTTTCTTT. It specifies CASSLGPGDTEAFF.

A single count supports this clone. CDR3 DNA sequence: TGTGCCAGCAGTGAAGACAGGGTTGATAATTCACCCCTCCACTTT. Protein sequence: CASSEDRVDNSPLHF. The chain is built from TRBV2 and TRBJ1-6; TRBD1 might be the D (6 bases). V lost 1 base, J lost 5 bases, and 9 bases lay in between. This CDR3 is built from 15 residues. The germline V gene encodes CDR1 SNHLY and CDR2 FYNNEI.

This clone came up a few times. The chain links TRBV3-1 (or the pseudogene TRBV3-2) to TRBJ2-1; 14 positions agree with TRBD2. This CDR3 contains 15 residues. V was clipped by 4 bases and J by 6 bases; unmatched bases: 2. The germline V gene encodes CDR1 LGHDT and CDR2 YNNKEL (reference sequence). In nucleotides, the CDR3 is TGTGCCAGCAGCCCGACTAGCGGGGGGGCCAATGAGCAGTTCTTC. This sequence encodes CASSPTSGGANEQFF.

The V gene is TRBV4-2, the J gene TRBJ2-3; possibly TRBD1 for D (6 bases). The V and J ends lost 4 bases and 2 bases respectively, with 19 bases between them. The CDR3 runs to 17 residues. Germline CDR1 is LGHNA and CDR2 is YNFKEQ. CDR3 DNA sequence: TGTGCCAGCAGCCCAAATCCCGGGACAAGAGACACAGATACGCAGTATTTT. This sequence encodes CASSPNPGTRDTDTQYF.

This clone turned up a few times. This chain connects TRBV7-7 to TRBJ2-7; 8 bases map to TRBD1. This CDR3 comprises 11 residues. V trimming: 4 bases; J trimming: 9 bases; junction bases outside the gene matches: 2. The germline V gene encodes CDR1 SSHAT and CDR2 FNYEAQ (reference sequence). CDR3 protein: CASSSGGLQYF. CDR3 in DNA: TGTGCCAGCAGCTCAGGGGGCTTGCAGTACTTC.

The rearrangement links TRBV18 to TRBJ2-3, with D tentatively TRBD1 (6 bases). Looked up from germline, CDR1 is KGHSH and CDR2 is LQKENI. Between the trimmed V and J ends, which lost 3 bases and 2 bases, there was a span of 6 bases. The CDR3 is 13 amino acids. The CDR3 here is CASSPGATDTQYF. CDR3 nucleotides: TGTGCCAGCTCACCGGGGGCCACAGATACGCAGTATTTT.

The chain combines TRBV5-4 with TRBJ2-7; 12 bases match TRBD1. Germline V gene sequence: CDR1 SGHNT, CDR2 YYREEE (reference sequence). CDR3 length equals 15 residues. The junction had 3 bases not matched to a gene; V was cut back by 0 bases and J by 5 bases. CDR3 DNA sequence: TGTGCCAGCAGCTTGGGGGGACAGGGGGCGGACGAGCAGTACTTC. Its translation: CASSLGGQGADEQYF.

V and J are TRBV19 and TRBJ2-7; 8 bases match TRBD1. The V segment lost 4 bases and the J segment 2 bases; nucleotides outside the gene matches: 7. The CDR3 sequence is 15 residues long. Germline CDR1 and CDR2: LNHDA and SQIVND (reference sequence). As DNA, the CDR3 is TGTGCCAGTAGTACCTGGGGACAGGAGGCCTACGAGCAGTACTTC. This translates into CASSTWGQEAYEQYF.

V usage is TRBV5-6 and J usage is TRBJ1-5; D is perhaps TRBD1 (5 bases). From germline, CDR1 is SGHDT and CDR2 YYEEEE. CDR3 length equals 15 residues. V was pared by 3 bases and J by 5 bases, with 15 bases between. Here the CDR3 reads CASSSYRQLYQPQHF. CDR3 DNA sequence: TGTGCCAGCAGCTCATACCGACAGTTATATCAGCCCCAGCATTTT. Drawing the rest from reference TRBV5-6 and TRBJ1-5, the complete variable domain is DAGVTQSPTHLIKTRGQQVTLRCSPKSGHDTVSWYQQALGQGPQFIFQYYEEEERQRGNFPDRFSGHQFPNYSSELNVNALLLGDSALYLCASSSYRQLYQPQHFGDGTRLSIL.

The rearrangement links TRBV7-6 to TRBJ2-7, with 9 positions matching TRBD1. CDR3 size: 16 residues. Losses at the gene ends were 5 bases for V and 3 bases for J; bases not matched to a gene: 11. Germline V lookup: CDR1 SGHVS, CDR2 FNYEAQ. The CDR3 DNA reads TGTGCCAGCAGCCCCCGACAGGGGGGAGTCGTCTACGAGCAGTACTTC. It specifies CASSPRQGGVVYEQYF.